A few counts support the clone carrying this TCR beta chain. The sample is drawn from a study of regulatory T cells in long-lasting Graves disease. Construction of TCR beta libraries relied on iRepertoire HTBI primers and on Arm-PCR targeting CDR3 regions. TCRdb processed the multiplex PCR reads anew with MiXCR; each CDR3 protein has one entry. The data contain about 460,000 distinct CDR3 sequences, 11% to 15% of them singletons. The CDR3 extends over 15 amino acids. V was pared by 4 bases and J by 3 bases, with 9 bases of the junction left unmatched. Germline CDR1 SGHRS, CDR2 YFSETQ. Stated time point: newly diagnosed GD, antithyroid drugs for less than 3 months. Construction of the TCR library relied on RNA isolated from PBMCs. These data are also associated with another study on T cells in Graves' hyperthyroidism and ophthalmopathy.

The receptor was isolated from a woman in her forties or fifties with Graves disease. The chain links TRBV5-1 to TRBJ2-7, with TRBD2 matching 8 bases. Here the sequenced sample was peripheral blood mononuclear cells (PBMCs), taken at new diagnosis, from a patient treated with antithyroid drugs. The CDR3 DNA reads TGCGCCAGCAGCGTCCGGGAGGGGCTAATCTACGAGCAGTACTTC. Protein: CASSVREGLIYEQYF.